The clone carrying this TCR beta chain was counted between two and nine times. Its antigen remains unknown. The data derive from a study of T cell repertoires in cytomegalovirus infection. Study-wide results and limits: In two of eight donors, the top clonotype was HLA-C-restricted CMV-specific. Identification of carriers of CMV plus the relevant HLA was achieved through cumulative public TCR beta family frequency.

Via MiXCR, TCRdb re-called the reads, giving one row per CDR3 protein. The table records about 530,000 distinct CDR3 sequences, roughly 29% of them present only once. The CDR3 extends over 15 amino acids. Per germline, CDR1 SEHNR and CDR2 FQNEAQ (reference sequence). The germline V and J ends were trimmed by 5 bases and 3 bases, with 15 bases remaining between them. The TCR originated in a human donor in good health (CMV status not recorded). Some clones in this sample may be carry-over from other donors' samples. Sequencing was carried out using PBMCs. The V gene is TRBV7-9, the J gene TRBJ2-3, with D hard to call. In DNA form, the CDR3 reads TGTGCCAGCAGCCCCCGGCGGATGAGAACAGATACGCAGTATTTT. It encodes CASSPRRMRTDTQYF.